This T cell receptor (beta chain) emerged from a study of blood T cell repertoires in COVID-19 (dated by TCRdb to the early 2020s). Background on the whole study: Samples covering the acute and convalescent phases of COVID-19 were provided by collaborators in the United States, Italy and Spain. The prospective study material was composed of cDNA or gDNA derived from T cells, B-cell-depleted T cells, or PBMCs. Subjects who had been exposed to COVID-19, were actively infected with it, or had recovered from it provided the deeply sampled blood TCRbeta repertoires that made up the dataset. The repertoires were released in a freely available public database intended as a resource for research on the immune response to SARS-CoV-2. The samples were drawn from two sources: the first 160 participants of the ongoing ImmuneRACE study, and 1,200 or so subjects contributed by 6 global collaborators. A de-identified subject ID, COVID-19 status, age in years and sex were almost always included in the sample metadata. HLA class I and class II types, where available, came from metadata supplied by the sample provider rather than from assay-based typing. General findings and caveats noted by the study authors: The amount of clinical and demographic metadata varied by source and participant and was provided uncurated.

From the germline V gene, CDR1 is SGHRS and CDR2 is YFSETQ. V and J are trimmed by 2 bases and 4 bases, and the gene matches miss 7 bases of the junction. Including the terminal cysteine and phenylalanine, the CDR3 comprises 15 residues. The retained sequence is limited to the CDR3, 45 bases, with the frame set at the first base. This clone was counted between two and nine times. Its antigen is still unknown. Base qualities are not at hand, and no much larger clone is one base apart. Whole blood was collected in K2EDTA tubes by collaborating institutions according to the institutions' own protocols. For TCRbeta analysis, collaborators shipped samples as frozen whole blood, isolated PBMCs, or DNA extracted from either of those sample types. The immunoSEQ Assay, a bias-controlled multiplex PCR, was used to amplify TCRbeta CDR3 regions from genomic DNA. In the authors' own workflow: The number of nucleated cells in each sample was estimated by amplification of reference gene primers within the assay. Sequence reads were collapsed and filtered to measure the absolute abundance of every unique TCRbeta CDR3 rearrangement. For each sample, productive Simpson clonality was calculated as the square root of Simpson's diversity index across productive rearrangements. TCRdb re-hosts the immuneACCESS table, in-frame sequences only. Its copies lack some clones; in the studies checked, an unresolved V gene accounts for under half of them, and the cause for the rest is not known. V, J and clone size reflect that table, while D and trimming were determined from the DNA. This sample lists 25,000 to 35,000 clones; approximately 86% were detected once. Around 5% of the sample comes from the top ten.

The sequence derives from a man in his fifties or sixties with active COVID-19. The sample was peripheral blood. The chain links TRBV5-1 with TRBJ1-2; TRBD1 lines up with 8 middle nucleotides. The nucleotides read TGCGCCAGCAGCTTCCTGACAGGGGACTCCTATGGCTACACCTTC. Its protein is CASSFLTGDSYGYTF. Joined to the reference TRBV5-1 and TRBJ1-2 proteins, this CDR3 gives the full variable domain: KAGVTQTPRYLIKTRGQQVTLSCSPISGHRSVSWYQQTPGQGLQFLFEYFSETQRNKGNFPGRFSGRQFSNSRSEMNVSTLELGDSALYLCASSFLTGDSYGYTFGSGTRLTVV.